This T cell receptor beta chain originates from a study of cytomegalovirus exposure and HLA in healthy donors. Primers for the PCR totalled 60 Vbeta and 13 Jbeta. Some clones are missing from TCRdb's copy, which holds only in-frame ones; the method was immunoSEQ multiplex PCR. In the table there are 150,000 to 200,000 clones, roughly 80% of which are singletons. Germline V gene sequence: CDR1 MNHNY, CDR2 SVGAGI (reference sequence). The ends were cut back, 8 bases at V and 0 bases at J, with 8 bases in the middle. This CDR3 spans 12 amino acids. The receptor comes from a man aged 35 to 55 in good health and CMV-seropositive. The sample comprised PBMCs. The gene calls are TRBV6-6 and TRBJ2-7, with D perhaps TRBD2 (6 bases). In DNA, the CDR3 is TGTGCCAGCGGGCGGGGCTCCTACGAGCAGTACTTC. Translating gives CASGRGSYEQYF.